Listed below are T cell receptor beta chains from one sample, sequenced in a study of T cells in Graves' hyperthyroidism and ophthalmopathy. TCRdb redid the calling of the multiplex PCR reads with MiXCR, one entry per CDR3 protein. The sample carries about 260,000 distinct CDR3 sequences, around 25% recorded once. The sequencing input was blood. The receptor set was obtained from a man aged 35 to 55 with Graves' hyperthyroidism that later progressed to Graves' ophthalmopathy. Both conserved end residues are part of each CDR3. Each record gives: D gene, V gene, clone size, J gene, CDR3 DNA, CDR3 protein. D genes are given only for firm matches. A row's size may be missing; if present it is once, few, many or a size class.

>NA|TRBV7-3|many|TRBJ2-7
TGTGCCAGCAGCTTTATGGGGGGCTACGAGCAGTACTTC
CASSFMGGYEQYF
>NA|TRBV6-1|many|TRBJ1-3
TGTGCCAGCAGTCCAAACCTCCTATTCTACACTGGAAACACCATATATTTT
CASSPNLLFYTGNTIYF
>NA|TRBV6-1|many|TRBJ2-3
TGTGCCAGCAGCCTCGCCCGGGAGTCAGATACGCAGTATTTT
CASSLARESDTQYF
>NA|TRBV6-1|many|TRBJ1-3
TGTGCCAGCAGTGACGGCAGGGGAGACACCATATATTTT
CASSDGRGDTIYF
>TRBD2|TRBV19|many|TRBJ2-7
TGTGCCAGTACCGCCCACCCTAGCGGGAGTCTCTACGAGCAGTACTTC
CASTAHPSGSLYEQYF
>TRBD1|TRBV27|NA|TRBJ2-5
TGTGCCAGCAGTTCTCCGGACAGGGGGATAAAGACCCAGTACTTC
CASSSPDRGIKTQYF
>NA|TRBV20-1|many|TRBJ2-4
TGCAGTGCTAGAGACCCGGTTGTGAAGCTTTTGTACTTC
CSARDPVVKLLYF
>NA|TRBV6-1|many|TRBJ1-2
TGTGCCAGCAGTGAACGGCAGGGTTTGCTTTATGGCTACACCTTC
CASSERQGLLYGYTF
>NA|TRBV28|NA|TRBJ2-7
TGTGCCAGCACCAGGGACCACTACGAGCAGTACTTC
CASTRDHYEQYF
>NA|TRBV5-1|NA|TRBJ1-5
TGCGCCAGCAGCTTAACGTTGGGGGCGGGTCAGCCCCAGCATTTT
CASSLTLGAGQPQHF
>NA|TRBV6-2/TRBV6-3|many|TRBJ2-2
TGTGCCAGCTGTATGGGGGGCGAGGCCGGGGAGCTGTTTTTT
CASCMGGEAGELFF
>TRBD1|TRBV28|NA|TRBJ2-7
TGTGCCAGCTCCATGGACAGGGTGGGCCACGAGCAGTACTTC
CASSMDRVGHEQYF
>NA|TRBV28|NA|TRBJ2-7
TGTGCCAGCAGCCGCACAGGGTTGGGTTCTTACGAGCAGTACTTC
CASSRTGLGSYEQYF
>NA|TRBV7-2|NA|TRBJ1-1
TGTGCCAGCAGATCTTCGTGGAGGCACGCTTTCTTT
CASRSSWRHAFF
>TRBD2|TRBV20-1|many|TRBJ2-2
TGCAGTGCTAGAGATCCATCGACTAGCGCCTCGAACACCGGGGAGCTGTTTTTT
CSARDPSTSASNTGELFF
>NA|TRBV3-1|many|TRBJ2-7
TGTGCCAGCAGCCAGGATCAGGGGAGGACCACTAGGGACGAGCAGTACTTC
CASSQDQGRTTRDEQYF
>TRBD2|TRBV9|once|TRBJ2-5
TGTGCCAGCAGCGTAGCTATAGCGGGAGGGCCGGAGACCCAGTACTTC
CASSVAIAGGPETQYF
>TRBD2|TRBV2|many|TRBJ2-5
TGTGCCAGCAGTGGGACTAGCATCAAGACCCAGTACTTC
CASSGTSIKTQYF
>NA|TRBV5-4|many|TRBJ1-3
TGTGCCAGCAGCTTCACGGGGCAAGCTGGAAACACCATATATTTT
CASSFTGQAGNTIYF
>TRBD2|TRBV19|many|TRBJ2-5
TGTGCCAGTAGTATCAGACTAGCGGGCCGCCAAGAGACCCAGTACTTC
CASSIRLAGRQETQYF
>TRBD1|TRBV6-1|many|TRBJ1-5
TGTGCCAGCAGTACCTCCGGGACAGGGAATCAGCCCCAGCATTTT
CASSTSGTGNQPQHF
>NA|TRBV28|many|TRBJ1-1
TGTGCCAGCAGTTTGACTCCAGACACTGAAGCTTTCTTT
CASSLTPDTEAFF
>NA|TRBV27|many|TRBJ2-5
TGTGCCAGCAGTCCTCTAGCGTTACAAGAGACCCAGTACTTC
CASSPLALQETQYF
>TRBD1|TRBV4-1|many|TRBJ1-5
TGCGCCAGCAGCCAAGATCAGGGGGCACCGAATCAGCCCCAGCATTTT
CASSQDQGAPNQPQHF
>NA|TRBV20-1|many|TRBJ1-5
TGCAGTGCTAGGTTCGGAGGGGGTAGTCAGCCCCAGCATTTT
CSARFGGGSQPQHF
>NA|TRBV12-3/TRBV12-4|many|TRBJ2-4
TGTGCCAGCAGTTTCAGGGGAACAGGGAGGGCAAACATTCAGTACTTC
CASSFRGTGRANIQYF
>TRBD2|TRBV28|many|TRBJ2-2
TGTGCCAGCAGTTTACCGCGCAGCAGGACTAGGGGTACCGGGGAGCTGTTTTTT
CASSLPRSRTRGTGELFF
>NA|TRBV27|many|TRBJ2-7
TGTGCCAGCGGGGGGCGGAACTACGAGCAGTACTTC
CASGGRNYEQYF
>TRBD2|TRBV27|NA|TRBJ2-7
TGTGCCAGCAGTTCCTGGACTAGCGGGAGGAACCACTACGAGCAGTACTTC
CASSSWTSGRNHYEQYF
>NA|TRBV5-1|many|TRBJ1-1
TGCGCCAGCAGCTTAGCACGCATGAACACTGAAGCTTTCTTT
CASSLARMNTEAFF
>NA|TRBV20-1|many|TRBJ2-7
TGCAGTGCTACCCCGGGAGTTAAGAACTACGAGCAGTACTTC
CSATPGVKNYEQYF
>TRBD2|TRBV20-1|many|TRBJ2-2
TGCAGTGCTAGTGGACTAGTCACCTCCGGGGAGCTGTTTTTT
CSASGLVTSGELFF
>NA|TRBV5-1|NA|TRBJ2-7
TGCGCCAGCAGCTCTGGTAATAGCGGCACCTACGAGCAGTACTTC
CASSSGNSGTYEQYF
>NA|TRBV28|NA|TRBJ2-5
TGTGCCAGCAGTTTAGTCGGGGTAGACGAGACCCAGTACTTC
CASSLVGVDETQYF
>TRBD2|TRBV6-1|many|TRBJ2-5
TGTGCCAGCAGCGACAACCCTAGCGGGAGGGCCCAAGAGACCCAGTACTTC
CASSDNPSGRAQETQYF
>NA|TRBV6-1|NA|TRBJ1-2
TGTGCCAGCAGACGGGATGAGGAGAACTATGGCTACACCTTC
CASRRDEENYGYTF
>TRBD1|TRBV28|many|TRBJ2-4
TGTGCCAGCAGCTCAGGGGGCATTGGAGCCAAAAACATTCAGTACTTC
CASSSGGIGAKNIQYF
>NA|TRBV11-2|many|TRBJ1-1
TGTGCCAGCAGCTTAGACCCCCAGGGATTGATGAACACTGAAGCTTTCTTT
CASSLDPQGLMNTEAFF
>TRBD1|TRBV28|NA|TRBJ2-7
TGTGCCAGCAGTAACTCTTGGGACAGTGTACCCTACGAGCAGTACTTC
CASSNSWDSVPYEQYF
>NA|TRBV7-9|many|TRBJ1-3
TGTGCCAGCAGCGCCTTCGCGGCCCCGCAGGCTGGAAACACCATATATTTT
CASSAFAAPQAGNTIYF
>NA|TRBV28|many|TRBJ1-2
TGTGCCAGCAGAACACGAGTAGGCTACACCTTC
CASRTRVGYTF
>TRBD2|TRBV7-2|many|TRBJ2-7
TGTGCCAGCAGCCATCTAGCGGGAGTAATAGGCTACGAGCAGTACTTC
CASSHLAGVIGYEQYF
>NA|TRBV10-3|NA|TRBJ1-2
TGTGCCATCGCAGAGAACTATGGCTACACCTTC
CAIAENYGYTF
>NA|TRBV6-2/TRBV6-3|NA|TRBJ2-7
TGTGCCAGCAGTGAATCGGGAAACGAGCAGTACTTC
CASSESGNEQYF
>TRBD2|TRBV20-1|NA|TRBJ2-5
TGCAGTGCTAGGGCGCTAGCGGGAGGGCTGTTAAAGACCCAGTACTTC
CSARALAGGLLKTQYF
>NA|TRBV10-3|many|TRBJ1-1
TGTGCCATCAGTGAGCTTTTGAGGCAGGTGAACACTGAAGCTTTCTTT
CAISELLRQVNTEAFF
>TRBD2|TRBV24-1|many|TRBJ2-7
TGTGCCACCAGTGACTCGGGACTAGCGAACTACGAGCAGTACTTC
CATSDSGLANYEQYF
>NA|TRBV15|many|TRBJ1-5
TGTGCCACCAGCAGAGACTACAGGGCCCATCAGCCCCAGCATTTT
CATSRDYRAHQPQHF
>TRBD1|TRBV6-2/TRBV6-3|NA|TRBJ1-2
TGTGCCAGTTCAACAGGGGATCACTATGGCTACACCTTC
CASSTGDHYGYTF
>NA|TRBV18|NA|TRBJ2-5
TGTGCCAGCTCACGACTTGACAGTTACCAAGAGACCCAGTACTTC
CASSRLDSYQETQYF
>NA|TRBV6-1|NA|TRBJ1-3
TGTGCCAGCAGACAGGGTTTCTCTGGAAACACCATATATTTT
CASRQGFSGNTIYF
>NA|TRBV3-1|NA|TRBJ1-2
TGTGCCAGCAGCCAAGATATAGATTACTATGGCTACACCTTC
CASSQDIDYYGYTF
>NA|TRBV6-2/TRBV6-3|NA|TRBJ2-7
TGTGCCAGCAGTTACTATGGTTACGAGCAGTACTTC
CASSYYGYEQYF
>TRBD1|TRBV2|many|TRBJ2-7
TGTGCCAGCAGTTCAGCTCGAACAGGGGTCGAGCAGTACTTC
CASSSARTGVEQYF
>NA|TRBV6-2/TRBV6-3|many|TRBJ2-1
TGTGCCAGCGGTCACAATGAGCAGTTCTTC
CASGHNEQFF
>NA|TRBV24-1|NA|TRBJ1-5
TGTGCCACCAGTGATTTGGGGGGCAATCAGCCCCAGCATTTT
CATSDLGGNQPQHF
>NA|TRBV20-1|many|TRBJ1-5
TGCAGTGCCCGCGGGGGGGGGGGTTTTAGCAATCAGCCCCAGCATTTT
CSARGGGGFSNQPQHF